Below, one TCR beta chain is given with its context. This CDR3 comprises 12 residues. V gave up 5 bases and J gave up 5 bases, with 7 bases separating them. From germline, CDR1 is SGHNT and CDR2 YENEEA. Methods used by the authors: From reference gene primer amplification, estimates of nucleated cell counts were derived. Generated by immunoSEQ multiplex PCR, the TCRdb table keeps only in-frame clones and is missing some. D and trimming were read from the DNA, whereas the V and J calls and clone size are those reported in that table. The table records more than 150,000 clones, roughly 82% of them present only once. This record belongs to a study of blood T cell repertoires in COVID-19. Study overall: There were acute and convalescent COVID-19 samples, and they came from the United States, Italy and Spain.

Donors of Cohort 3 who recovered were those that had two negative PCRs, clearance, or symptom resolution. This receptor was obtained from a man aged 50 to 59 who had recovered from COVID-19. Sequencing was performed on PBMCs or T cells enriched from blood (not recorded which). The V call is TRBV11-3, the J call TRBJ2-4; D gene ambiguous. The CDR3 reads CASSHSENIQYF. The CDR3 bases are TGTGCCAGCAGCCACAGTGAAAACATTCAGTACTTC. The entire variable domain, with the rest obtained from reference TRBV11-3 and TRBJ2-4, is as follows: EAGVVQSPRYKIIEKKQPVAFWCNPISGHNTLYWYLQNLGQGPELLIRYENEEAVDDSQLPKDRFSAERLKGVDSTLKIQPAELGDSAVYLCASSHSENIQYFGAGTRLSVL.